Below are 8 T cell receptor beta chains sequenced from a single sample in a study of blood T cells in healthy people across ages. Through a sample-barcoded 5' primer and a J-beta primer mix, a second PCR was run for roughly 6 to 11 cycles. TCRdb re-derived calls from the 5' RACE reads in MiXCR, one entry per CDR3 protein. The repertoire has about 1,500,000 distinct CDR3 sequences, under 30% of them found once; the top ten carry less than 9.5%. The sample taken for sequencing was blood. The source of these receptors is a woman in her twenties or thirties in good health.

This clonotype was observed a handful of times. V usage is TRBV7-6 and J usage is TRBJ2-5; D ambiguous. The length of the CDR3 is 17 residues. Between the trimmed V and J ends, which lost 5 bases and 0 bases, there was a span of 19 bases. Germline V gives CDR1 SGHVS, CDR2 FNYEAQ. The CDR3 DNA follows: TGTGCCAGCAGCCCGGCTGGTTGGGGAAGAAACCAAGAGACCCAGTACTTC. Amino acid sequence: CASSPAGWGRNQETQYF.

Ten or more counts support this clonotype. This sequence joins TRBV20-1 and TRBJ2-5, with 7 bases matching TRBD1. CDR3 length equals 12 residues. The germline gives CDR1 DFQATT, CDR2 SNEGSKA (reference sequence). The CDR3 nucleotides are TGCAGCGGACAGGCGCGACTTAAGACCCAGTACTTC. Translated: CSGQARLKTQYF.

The rearrangement uses TRBV10-3 and TRBJ1-3; D is ambiguous. Trimming pared 2 bases from V and 0 bases from J, leaving 8 bases between. This CDR3 spans 15 amino acids. In germline, CDR1 is ENHRY, CDR2 SYGVKD. The CDR3 coding sequence is TGTGCCATCAGTGAGGACTCGAGCTCTGGAAACACCATATATTTT. Its protein is CAISEDSSSGNTIYF.

With respect to this clonotype: An end of the junction differs from the germline gene, which may be a read error. The chain uses TRBV5-6 and TRBJ2-1; 9 bases match TRBD2. CDR1 is SGHDT and CDR2 is YYEEEE in the germline V gene. The CDR3 is 17 amino acids. The CDR3 bases are TGTGCCAGCGGCTTCGTTCCGGGCGGGAGGGCCCTCAATGAGCAGTTCTTC. It yields the protein CASGFVPGGRALNEQFF.

The chain has TRBV7-9 and TRBJ1-2; TRBD1 matches 10 bases. Germline trimming cut 5 bases from V and 7 bases from J; bases unmatched to any gene: 4. CDR3 length: 13 residues. The V gene's germline CDR1 is SEHNR and CDR2 FQNEAQ (reference sequence). The CDR3 is CASSRTGGGGYTF. The CDR3 nucleotides read TGTGCCAGCAGCCGGACAGGGGGGGGTGGCTACACCTTC.

The chain combines TRBV10-3 with TRBJ2-1; the D gene is possibly TRBD1 (6 bases). The CDR3 has 16 amino acids. CDR1 ENHRY and CDR2 SYGVKD come from the germline V gene. V was clipped by 5 bases and J by 0 bases, with 14 bases between them. DNA of the CDR3: TGTGCCATCAGTAAACCTGGACAGAGCTCCTACAATGAGCAGTTCTTC. Translating gives CAISKPGQSSYNEQFF.

The rearrangement links TRBV10-2 to TRBJ2-3, with 8 bases that match TRBD2. The J segment lost 5 bases and the V segment lost 8 bases, leaving 9 bases of the junction unmatched. Germline-derived CDR1 and CDR2 are WSHSY and SAAADI. This CDR3 has 14 amino acids. Here the CDR3 reads CASGGSGGQDTQYF. CDR3 bases: TGCGCCAGCGGCGGGTCGGGGGGGCAAGATACGCAGTATTTT.

Note on this clonotype: This may be a read error: a much more frequent sequence differs by one nucleotide. This sequence joins TRBV6-6 and TRBJ2-1; the match to TRBD2 covers 7 bases. The CDR3 spans 16 residues. The germline CDR1 and CDR2 sequences are MNHNY and SVGAGI (reference sequence). CDR3 coding DNA: TGTGCCTGCAGCGGTACTTTTGGGGAGGGCTACAATGAGCAGTTCTTC. Translation gives CACSGTFGEGYNEQFF.